This paragraph covers one T cell receptor beta chain sequence. The antigen is unknown. Template switching introduced a universal primer site, and the cDNA bore unique molecular identifiers. TCRdb re-derived calls from the 5' RACE reads in MiXCR, one entry per CDR3 protein. Among around 690,000 distinct CDR3 sequences listed, 21% were seen once. The sample originates from a study of identical twins. Regarding the study as a whole: Invariant MAIT and iNKT cells could partly confound zero-insertion analyses.

Germline lookup yields CDR1 DFQATT and CDR2 SNEGSKA (reference sequence). CDR3 size: 15 residues. V was clipped by 6 bases and J by 4 bases, with 20 bases between them. The sample was also linked to a second study, of T cells expressing NK-cell markers. This second report adds: The study drew TCR beta repertoires from sorted CD3+CD56+NKG2C+, CD3+CD56+NKG2C- and CD3+CD56-NKG2C+ T cells. These clonotypes additionally ranked first within the CD3+CD56-NKG2C+ fraction of four donors.

The chain employs TRBV20-1 and TRBJ2-3; TRBD1 is a possible D gene (6 bases). Sequences were obtained from PBMCs. This TCR was sampled from a woman aged 18-29 years in good health. The CDR3 DNA reads TGCAGTGCGCCTCCGGGACAAACCAGCCCAGATACGCAGTATTTT. It codes for CSAPPGQTSPDTQYF.